These T cell receptor beta chains were read from a single sample in a study. TCRdb fed the 5' RACE reads into MiXCR, producing one record per CDR3 protein. The sample carries about 64,000 distinct CDR3 sequences, around a fifth recorded once. Sequences were obtained from memory CD4+ T cells sorted from a lymph node. These TCRs come from a female donor with breast cancer. Both conserved end residues are part of each CDR3. A D gene is named only where the DNA matches it firmly. Clone size appears in some rows only: once, few, many, or a class for an expanded clone.

v_gene	d_gene	j_gene	abundance	CDR3aa	CDR3nt
TRBV5-1	-	TRBJ2-1	medium-sized	CASSRTIQSRDLSYNEQFF	TGCGCCAGCAGCCGAACGATTCAATCTCGGGACCTCTCCTACAATGAGCAGTTCTTC
TRBV5-1	TRBD1	TRBJ1-1	-	CASSNTGAYTEAFF	TGCGCCAGCAGCAACACAGGGGCGTATACTGAAGCTTTCTTT
TRBV27	-	TRBJ1-1	-	CASSTLKRNTEAFF	TGTGCCAGCAGTACCCTCAAGAGGAACACTGAAGCTTTCTTT
TRBV20-1	TRBD2	TRBJ2-3	-	CSAMTSGRAVTDTQYF	TGCAGTGCTATGACTAGCGGGAGGGCCGTGACAGATACGCAGTATTTT
TRBV28	-	TRBJ2-5	many	CASSPYAGLETQYF	TGTGCCAGCAGCCCTTATGCTGGGTTAGAGACCCAGTACTTC
TRBV5-1	TRBD1	TRBJ2-7	many	CASSSRPGQPLEQYF	TGCGCCAGCAGCTCTAGACCGGGACAGCCTCTCGAGCAGTACTTC
TRBV4-1	-	TRBJ2-6	few	CASSQVQTTGANVLTF	TGCGCCAGCAGCCAAGTCCAAACAACTGGGGCCAACGTCCTGACTTTC
TRBV12-3/TRBV12-4	TRBD1	TRBJ2-6	many	CASRPRTGPRSGANVLTF	TGTGCCAGCAGGCCGAGGACAGGGCCACGCTCTGGGGCCAACGTCCTGACTTTC
TRBV20-1	-	TRBJ1-1	few	CSARRGDTEAFF	TGCAGTGCTAGAAGGGGGGACACTGAAGCTTTCTTT
TRBV5-1	-	TRBJ1-1	-	CASSYARQVNTEAFF	TGCGCCAGCAGCTACGCGCGACAGGTGAACACTGAAGCTTTCTTT
TRBV7-3	-	TRBJ2-5	many	CASSITRQETQYF	TGTGCCAGCAGCATCACTAGGCAAGAGACCCAGTACTTC
TRBV12-3/TRBV12-4	-	TRBJ2-5	many	CASSLVRWETQYF	TGTGCCAGCAGTTTAGTTAGATGGGAGACCCAGTACTTC
TRBV20-1	-	TRBJ2-7	few	CSARDLGRVVEQYF	TGCAGTGCTAGAGATCTGGGCAGGGTCGTCGAGCAGTACTTC
TRBV7-9	-	TRBJ2-3	-	CASSLSFTDTQYF	TGTGCCAGCAGCTTGAGCTTCACGGATACGCAGTATTTT
TRBV7-9	-	TRBJ2-7	-	CASTSVGSGGSYEQYF	TGTGCCAGCACCTCGGTAGGATCCGGGGGCTCATACGAGCAGTACTTC
TRBV6-2/TRBV6-3	-	TRBJ2-1	few	CASSPARGIRYNEQFF	TGTGCCAGCAGCCCCGCTAGGGGGATACGATACAATGAGCAGTTCTTC
TRBV5-1	-	TRBJ2-5	few	CASSLAPAQETQYF	TGCGCCAGCAGCTTGGCTCCGGCACAAGAGACCCAGTACTTC
TRBV9	-	TRBJ1-4	few	CASSVAGLPNEKLFF	TGTGCCAGCAGCGTAGCGGGACTCCCTAATGAAAAACTGTTTTTT